Listed below are T cell receptor beta chains from one sample, sequenced in a study of cytomegalovirus exposure and HLA in healthy donors. TCRdb keeps only in-frame clones here, not all; method: immunoSEQ multiplex PCR. The sample gives about 120,000 clones, over 15% of which show up once; around 2.6% is in the top ten. Sequencing was performed on PBMCs. The source is a female donor in good health and CMV-seropositive. Each CDR3 is given with its conserved first and last residue. A D gene is named only where the DNA matches it firmly. Only some rows state a clone size, as once, few, many or a class for expanded clones.

cdr3_length	v_call	j_call	d_call	clone_size	cdr3_nt	cdr3_aa
14	TRBV6-6	TRBJ1-5	TRBD1	NA	TGTGCCAGCAGTCACGGACAGGTCAATCAGCCCCAGCATTTT	CASSHGQVNQPQHF
13	TRBV2	TRBJ2-1	TRBD2	NA	TGTGCCAGCAGTGGGTGGGAGGGCAATGAGCAGTTCTTC	CASSGWEGNEQFF
18	TRBV4-3	TRBJ1-3	NA	NA	TGCGCCAGCAGCCTAGAAAAAAGGAGTGACAGCAAAGGAAACACCATATATTTT	CASSLEKRSDSKGNTIYF
13	TRBV6-5	TRBJ1-4	TRBD1	NA	TGTGCCAGCAGAAAAGACAGGGGGAAAAAACTGTTTTTT	CASRKDRGKKLFF
15	TRBV6-1	TRBJ2-7	TRBD2	few	TGTGCCAGCAGTGCCATGACTAGCTCCTCCTACGAGCAGTACTTC	CASSAMTSSSYEQYF
15	TRBV19	TRBJ2-5	NA	NA	TGTGCCAGTAGTCTTAAGATGGTGGCCCAAGAGACCCAGTACTTC	CASSLKMVAQETQYF
15	TRBV28	TRBJ2-1	TRBD2	NA	TGTGCCAGCAGCCTAGCGGGGGGGCCCTACAATGAGCAGTTCTTC	CASSLAGGPYNEQFF
14	TRBV27	TRBJ1-5	NA	NA	TGTGCCAGCAGGGTGACAGGAAGCAATCAGCCCCAGCATTTT	CASRVTGSNQPQHF
13	TRBV5-6	TRBJ2-2	NA	NA	TGTGCCAGCAGCTTGGTAGGAGAGGGGGAGCTGTTTTTT	CASSLVGEGELFF
16	TRBV4-2	TRBJ2-7	TRBD2	NA	TGTGCCAGCAGCCCCTCGAGCGGGGGGCTCTCCTACGAGCAGTACTTC	CASSPSSGGLSYEQYF
14	TRBV21-1	TRBJ2-7	NA	NA	TGTGCCAGCAGCACGGACGGGGGGAGCTACGAGCAGTACTTC	CASSTDGGSYEQYF
12	TRBV6-5	TRBJ1-2	NA	few	TGTGCCAGCAGTTACCTTGAGGGTGGCTACACCTTC	CASSYLEGGYTF
12	TRBV5-3	TRBJ1-4	NA	few	TGTGCCAGGGACTTTTTAAATGAAAAACTGTTTTTT	CARDFLNEKLFF
12	TRBV5-1	TRBJ1-1	NA	NA	TGCGCCAGCAGCTATGGACAGAGTGAAGCTTTCTTT	CASSYGQSEAFF
16	TRBV19	TRBJ1-5	NA	few	TGTGCCAGTAGAAAAATCACAGGATTTAGCAATCAGCCCCAGCATTTT	CASRKITGFSNQPQHF
16	TRBV4-1	TRBJ2-7	NA	NA	TGCGCCAGCAGCCAAGATAACCAGGGGTCCATCTACGAGCAGTACTTC	CASSQDNQGSIYEQYF
15	TRBV4-2	TRBJ1-5	TRBD1	few	TGTGCCAGCAGCCTACAGGGGGATAGCAATCAGCCCCAGCATTTT	CASSLQGDSNQPQHF
14	TRBV5-4	TRBJ1-4	NA	few	TGTGCCAGCAGTCGACAGGTTACGAATGAAAAACTGTTTTTT	CASSRQVTNEKLFF
13	TRBV2	TRBJ2-7	NA	few	TGTGCCAGCAGTCAGATTCCCCCCGGGGAGCAGTACTTC	CASSQIPPGEQYF
14	TRBV19	TRBJ1-5	NA	NA	TGTGCCAGTAGTATTACCGGGAACAATCAGCCCCAGCATTTT	CASSITGNNQPQHF
13	TRBV29-1	TRBJ1-3	NA	NA	TGCAGCGTGTGGTTCGAGTCTGGAAACACCATATATTTT	CSVWFESGNTIYF
18	TRBV30	TRBJ2-2	NA	few	TGTGCCTGGAAGTCGGCGAGCGGCGGGGCCTGGGCGTCCGGGGAGCTGTTTTTT	CAWKSASGGAWASGELFF
16	TRBV5-8	TRBJ1-1	NA	few	TGTGCCAGCAGCTTGGGACAGCTCCCCGGCGACACTGAAGCTTTCTTT	CASSLGQLPGDTEAFF
15	TRBV5-1	TRBJ2-5	TRBD1	few	TGCGCCAGCAGCTTGGCCACAGGGGTCCAAGAGACCCAGTACTTC	CASSLATGVQETQYF
16	TRBV4-2	TRBJ2-7	TRBD2	once	TGTGCCAGCAGCCAAGCCCTAGCGGGGGTACCCTACGAGCAGTACTTC	CASSQALAGVPYEQYF
16	TRBV15	TRBJ1-3	NA	few	TGTGCCACCAGCAGGCAGATTCAGGGATCTGGAAACACCATATATTTT	CATSRQIQGSGNTIYF
16	TRBV4-3	TRBJ1-1	NA	few	TGCGCCAGCAGCCAAGATTGGCTCGGGGTAAACACTGAAGCTTTCTTT	CASSQDWLGVNTEAFF
14	TRBV5-1	TRBJ2-2	TRBD1	NA	TGCGCCAGCAGCTGGGGACAGGGGGCCGGGGAGCTGTTTTTT	CASSWGQGAGELFF
16	TRBV27	TRBJ2-6	NA	few	TGTGCCAGCAGTTTATGGTCAGGGGAGGGGGCCAACGTCCTGACTTTC	CASSLWSGEGANVLTF
15	TRBV14	TRBJ2-2	TRBD2	NA	TGTGCCAGCAGCCGACTAGCGGGAGGGACCGGGGAGCTGTTTTTT	CASSRLAGGTGELFF
13	TRBV27	TRBJ2-7	TRBD1	NA	TGTGCCAGCAGAGGACAGGGGTCCTACGAGCAGTACTTC	CASRGQGSYEQYF
15	TRBV6-5	TRBJ1-6	TRBD1	NA	TGTGCCAGCAGTTACCATGGACAGGTCAATTCACCCCTCCACTTT	CASSYHGQVNSPLHF
15	TRBV30	TRBJ2-3	NA	NA	TGTGCCTGGAATCTGGGCAGGGGATGGGTGGATACGCAGTATTTT	CAWNLGRGWVDTQYF
15	TRBV2	TRBJ1-1	TRBD1	few	TGTGCCAGCAGTGAAGACAGGGGGAGTAGGACTGAAGCTTTCTTT	CASSEDRGSRTEAFF
14	TRBV4-3	TRBJ2-3	TRBD2	NA	TGCGCCAGCAGCCCGGGGGGGGGCACAGATACGCAGTATTTT	CASSPGGGTDTQYF
17	TRBV4-3	TRBJ2-6	TRBD1	NA	TGCGCCAGCAACGGGGACAGGGATATCTCTGGGGCCAACGTCCTGACTTTC	CASNGDRDISGANVLTF
14	TRBV2	TRBJ1-5	NA	NA	TGTGCCAGCAGTGATCAAGGGGGCAATCAGCCCCAGCATTTT	CASSDQGGNQPQHF
16	TRBV30	TRBJ1-3	NA	NA	TGTGCCTGGAGCATAGACAGCCTCTCAGGGGGAAACACCATATATTTT	CAWSIDSLSGGNTIYF
15	TRBV2	TRBJ2-7	NA	NA	TGTGCCAGCACGGGTATGGGGCAAGAGTCCTACGAGCAGTACTTC	CASTGMGQESYEQYF
13	TRBV10-3	TRBJ1-1	TRBD1	few	TGTGCCATCAGTGATGTTCGGACAGGCAGTGTTTTCTTT	CAISDVRTGSVFF
16	TRBV5-4	TRBJ2-2	TRBD1	NA	TGTGCCAGCAGCGCCCGGCGGACAGGGTTTACCGGGGAGCTGTTTTTT	CASSARRTGFTGELFF
15	TRBV29-1	TRBJ2-2	TRBD2	few	TGCAGCGCTGAAGGGACTAGCGGAATCACCGGGGAGCTGTTTTTT	CSAEGTSGITGELFF
16	TRBV6-5	TRBJ2-1	TRBD1	NA	TGTGCCAGCAGTTACTCTGGACAGGGGCTCCACAATGAGCAGTTCTTC	CASSYSGQGLHNEQFF
12	TRBV29-1	TRBJ2-3	NA	few	TGCAGCGGCAGGGTTTTTGCGGATGCGCAGTATTTT	CSGRVFADAQYF
14	TRBV11-2	TRBJ1-3	NA	NA	TGTGCCAGCAGGTGGGGCTTTTCTGGAAACACCATATATTTT	CASRWGFSGNTIYF
15	TRBV30	TRBJ1-2	TRBD1	NA	TGTGCCTGGAGTACAGAGGACAGGCCGCACTATGGCTACACCTTC	CAWSTEDRPHYGYTF
14	TRBV30	TRBJ1-3	NA	few	TGTGCCTGGAGTACAGGGATCGTCGGAAACACCATATATTTT	CAWSTGIVGNTIYF
15	TRBV19	TRBJ1-1	NA	few	TGTGCCAGTACCCAGGGCGGGGCAGGGATCACTGAAGCTTTCTTT	CASTQGGAGITEAFF
13	TRBV7-2	TRBJ1-5	NA	NA	TGTGCCAGCAGCTTAAGGGGTAATCAGCCCCAGCATTTT	CASSLRGNQPQHF
14	TRBV4-3	TRBJ2-3	NA	few	TGCGCCAGCAGCCAAGTTTCCGTAGCAGATACGCAGTATTTT	CASSQVSVADTQYF